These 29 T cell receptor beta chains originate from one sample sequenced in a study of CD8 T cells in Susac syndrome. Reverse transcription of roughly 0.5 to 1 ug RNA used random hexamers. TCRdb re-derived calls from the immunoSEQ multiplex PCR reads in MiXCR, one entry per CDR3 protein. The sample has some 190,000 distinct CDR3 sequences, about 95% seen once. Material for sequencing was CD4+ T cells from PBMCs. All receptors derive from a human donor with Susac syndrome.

CDR3 in amino acids: CSARDFSLGRDRDGYTF. The CDR3, as DNA: TGCAGTGCTAGAGATTTCTCGTTGGGTAGGGACAGGGATGGCTACACCTTC. V usage is TRBV20-1 and J usage is TRBJ1-2; 9 nucleotides line up with TRBD1. J was trimmed by 6 bases and V by 0 bases; bases with no gene match: 14. The germline gives CDR1 DFQATT, CDR2 SNEGSKA (reference sequence). CDR3 length: 17 amino acids.

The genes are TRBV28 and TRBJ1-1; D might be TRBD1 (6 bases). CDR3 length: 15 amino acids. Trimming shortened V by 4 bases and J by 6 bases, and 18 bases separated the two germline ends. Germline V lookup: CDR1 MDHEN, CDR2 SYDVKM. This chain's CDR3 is CASSYPRGGMAEAFF. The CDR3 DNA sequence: TGTGCCAGCAGTTACCCGAGGGGGGGGATGGCTGAAGCTTTCTTT.

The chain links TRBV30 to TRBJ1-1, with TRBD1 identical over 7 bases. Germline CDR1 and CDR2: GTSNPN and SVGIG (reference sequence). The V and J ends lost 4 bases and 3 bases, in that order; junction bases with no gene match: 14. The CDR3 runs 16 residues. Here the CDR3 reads CAWIPSRAGGYTEAFF. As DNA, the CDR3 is TGTGCCTGGATCCCATCGAGGGCAGGGGGGTACACTGAAGCTTTCTTT.

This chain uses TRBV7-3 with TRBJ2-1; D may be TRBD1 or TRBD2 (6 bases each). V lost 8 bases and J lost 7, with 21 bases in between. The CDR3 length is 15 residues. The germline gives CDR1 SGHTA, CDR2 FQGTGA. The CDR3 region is CASSLTGAQGNEQFF. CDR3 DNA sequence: TGTGCCAGCTCATTAACGGGGGCCCAGGGGAATGAGCAGTTCTTC.

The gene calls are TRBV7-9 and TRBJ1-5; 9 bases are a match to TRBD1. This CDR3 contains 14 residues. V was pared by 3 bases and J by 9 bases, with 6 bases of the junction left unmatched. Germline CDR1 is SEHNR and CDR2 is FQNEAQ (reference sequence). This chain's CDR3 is CASSFRDRDAPQHF. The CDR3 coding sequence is TGTGCCAGCAGCTTTCGGGACAGGGATGCGCCCCAGCATTTT.

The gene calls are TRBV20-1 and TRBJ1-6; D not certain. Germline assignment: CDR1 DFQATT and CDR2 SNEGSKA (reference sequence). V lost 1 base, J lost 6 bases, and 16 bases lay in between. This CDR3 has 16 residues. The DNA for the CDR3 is TGCAGTGCTAGAGGGAAATACAGTAGCCTTAATTCACCCCTCCACTTT. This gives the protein CSARGKYSSLNSPLHF.

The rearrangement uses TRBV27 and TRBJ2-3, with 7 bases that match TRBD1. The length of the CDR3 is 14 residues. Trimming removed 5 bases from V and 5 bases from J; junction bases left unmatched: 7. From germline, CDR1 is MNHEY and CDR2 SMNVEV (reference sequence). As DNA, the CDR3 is TGTGCCAGCAGTCCACAGGGGAGAATAGATACGCAGTATTTT. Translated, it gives CASSPQGRIDTQYF.

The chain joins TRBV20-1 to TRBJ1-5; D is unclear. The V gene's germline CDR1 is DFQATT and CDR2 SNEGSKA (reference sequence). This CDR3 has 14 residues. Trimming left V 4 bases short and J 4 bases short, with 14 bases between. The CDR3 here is CSATIGGKNQPQHF. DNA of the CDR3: TGCAGTGCTACCATTGGAGGAAAAAATCAGCCCCAGCATTTT.

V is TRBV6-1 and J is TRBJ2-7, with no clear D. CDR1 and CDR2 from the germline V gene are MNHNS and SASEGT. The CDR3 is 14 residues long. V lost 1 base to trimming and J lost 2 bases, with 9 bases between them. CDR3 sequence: CASSEVRGAYEQYF. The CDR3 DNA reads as TGTGCCAGCAGTGAAGTGAGAGGAGCCTACGAGCAGTACTTC.

Written as DNA, the CDR3 is TGCAGTGCTAGAGGCGCAGGGGGCTTCGAGACCCAGTACTTC. This sequence encodes CSARGAGGFETQYF. The chain has TRBV20-1 and TRBJ2-5; 8 nucleotides line up with TRBD1. Germline CDR1 DFQATT, CDR2 SNEGSKA (reference sequence). There are 14 residues in the CDR3. Losses at the gene ends were 1 base for V and 5 bases for J; bases not matched to a gene: 6.

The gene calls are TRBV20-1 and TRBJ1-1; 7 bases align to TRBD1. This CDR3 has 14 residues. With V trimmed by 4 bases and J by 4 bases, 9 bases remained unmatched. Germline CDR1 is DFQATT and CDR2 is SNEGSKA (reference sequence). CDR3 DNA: TGCAGTGCTACAGAGACAGGGAGGATCACTGAAGCTTTCTTT. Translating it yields CSATETGRITEAFF.

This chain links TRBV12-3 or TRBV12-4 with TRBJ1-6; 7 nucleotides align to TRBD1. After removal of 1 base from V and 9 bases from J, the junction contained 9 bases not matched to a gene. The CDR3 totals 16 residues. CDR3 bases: TGTGCCAGCAGTTTAGAGGGGGCGAGCATTTTTTCACCCCTCCACTTT. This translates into CASSLEGASIFSPLHF.

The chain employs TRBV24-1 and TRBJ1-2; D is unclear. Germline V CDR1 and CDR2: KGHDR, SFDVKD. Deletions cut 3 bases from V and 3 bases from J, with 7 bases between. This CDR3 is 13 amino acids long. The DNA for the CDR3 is TGTGCCACCAGTGATCCCCTAGACTATGGCTACACCTTC. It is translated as CATSDPLDYGYTF.

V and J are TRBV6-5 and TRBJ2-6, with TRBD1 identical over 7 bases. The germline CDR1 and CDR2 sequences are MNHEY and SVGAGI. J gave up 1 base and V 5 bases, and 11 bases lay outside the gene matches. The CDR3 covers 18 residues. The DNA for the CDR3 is TGTGCCAGCAGTCACCTGGGACAGAGCTTATCTGGGGCCAACGTCCTGACTTTC. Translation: CASSHLGQSLSGANVLTF.

The CDR3 is CASLAGGPSEQFF. The CDR3 DNA reads as TGTGCCAGCCTAGCGGGGGGGCCTAGTGAGCAGTTCTTC. The J gene is TRBJ2-1, the V gene TRBV2; TRBD2 matches at 12 bases. With V trimmed by 8 bases and J by 9 bases, 5 bases remained unmatched. CDR1 SNHLY and CDR2 FYNNEI come from the germline V gene. The CDR3 sequence is 13 residues long.

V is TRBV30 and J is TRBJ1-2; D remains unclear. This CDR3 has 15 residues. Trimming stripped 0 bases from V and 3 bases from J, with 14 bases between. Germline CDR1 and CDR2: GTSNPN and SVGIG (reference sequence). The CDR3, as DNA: TGTGCCTGGAGTGTAACAGTCCTGTTGGACTATGGCTACACCTTC. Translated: CAWSVTVLLDYGYTF.

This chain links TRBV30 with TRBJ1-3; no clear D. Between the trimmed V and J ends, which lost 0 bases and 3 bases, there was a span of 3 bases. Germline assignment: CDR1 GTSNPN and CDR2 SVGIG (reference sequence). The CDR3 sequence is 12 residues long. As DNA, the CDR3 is TGTGCCTGGAGTGTACGTGGAAACACCATATATTTT. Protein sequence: CAWSVRGNTIYF.

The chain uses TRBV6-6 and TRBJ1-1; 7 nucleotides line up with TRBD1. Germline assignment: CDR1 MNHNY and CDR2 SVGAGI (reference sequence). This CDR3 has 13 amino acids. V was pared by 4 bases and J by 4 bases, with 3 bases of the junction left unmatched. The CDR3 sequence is CASSSGTVTEAFF. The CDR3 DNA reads TGTGCCAGCAGTTCGGGGACAGTCACTGAAGCTTTCTTT.

CDR3 in amino acids: CASSSPTYGYTF. CDR3 in DNA: TGTGCCAGCAGTTCCCCGACCTATGGCTACACCTTC. The chain uses TRBV28 and TRBJ1-2; D remains ambiguous. The CDR3 has 12 amino acids. CDR1 and CDR2 (germline): MDHEN, SYDVKM. V was shortened by 4 bases and J by 4 bases, with 7 bases between the two germline ends.

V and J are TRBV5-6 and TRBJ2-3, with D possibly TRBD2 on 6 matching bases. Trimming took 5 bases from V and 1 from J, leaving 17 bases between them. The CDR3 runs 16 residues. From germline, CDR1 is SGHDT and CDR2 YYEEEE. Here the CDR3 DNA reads TGTGCCAGCAGTGTCGTTACGGCTAGCGGCACAGATACGCAGTATTTT. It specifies CASSVVTASGTDTQYF.

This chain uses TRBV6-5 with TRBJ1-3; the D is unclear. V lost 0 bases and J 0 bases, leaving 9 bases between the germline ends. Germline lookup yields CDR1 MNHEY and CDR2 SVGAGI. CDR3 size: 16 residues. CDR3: CASSYSWQSSGNTIYF. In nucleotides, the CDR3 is TGTGCCAGCAGTTACTCTTGGCAGAGCTCTGGAAACACCATATATTTT.

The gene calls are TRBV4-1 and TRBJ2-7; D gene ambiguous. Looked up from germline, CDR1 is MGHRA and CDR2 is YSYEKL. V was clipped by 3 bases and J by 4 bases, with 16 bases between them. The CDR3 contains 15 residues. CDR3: CASSQPQTGAYEQYF. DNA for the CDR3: TGCGCCAGCAGCCAGCCGCAGACGGGCGCGTACGAGCAGTACTTC.

This CDR3 is CASSLTDSLGETQYF. DNA of the CDR3: TGTGCCAGCAGCTTAACAGACAGTCTAGGGGAGACCCAGTACTTC. The chain joins TRBV7-3 to TRBJ2-5; possibly TRBD1 for D (5 bases). The germline V gene has CDR1 SGHTA and CDR2 FQGTGA. This CDR3 comprises 15 residues. Trimming removed 0 bases from V and 5 bases from J, with 13 bases in between. The variable domain in full, with the rest retrieved from reference TRBV7-3 and TRBJ2-5, is GAGVSQTPSNKVTEKGKYVELRCDPISGHTALYWYRQSLGQGPEFLIYFQGTGAADDSGLPNDRFFAVRPEGSVSTLKIQRTERGDSAVYLCASSLTDSLGETQYFGPGTRLLVL.

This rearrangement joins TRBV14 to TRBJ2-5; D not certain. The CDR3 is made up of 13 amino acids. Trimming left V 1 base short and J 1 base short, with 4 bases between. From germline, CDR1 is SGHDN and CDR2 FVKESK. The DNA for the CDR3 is TGTGCCAGCAGCCAAGTTGTCCAAGAGACCCAGTACTTC. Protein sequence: CASSQVVQETQYF.

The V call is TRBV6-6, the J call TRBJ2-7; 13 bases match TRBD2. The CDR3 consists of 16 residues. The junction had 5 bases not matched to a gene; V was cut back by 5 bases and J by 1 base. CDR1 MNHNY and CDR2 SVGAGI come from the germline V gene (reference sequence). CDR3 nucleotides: TGTGCCAGCAGTCCCCGGACTAGCGGGGGATCCTACGAGCAGTACTTC. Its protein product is CASSPRTSGGSYEQYF.

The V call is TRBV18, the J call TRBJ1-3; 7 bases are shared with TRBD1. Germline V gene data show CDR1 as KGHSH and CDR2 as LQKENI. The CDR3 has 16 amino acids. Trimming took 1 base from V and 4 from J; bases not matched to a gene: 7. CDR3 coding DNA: TGTGCCAGCTCACCACGCGAGGGGGCGCGAGGAAACACCATATATTTT. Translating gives CASSPREGARGNTIYF. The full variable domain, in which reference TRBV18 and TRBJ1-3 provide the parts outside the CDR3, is NAGVMQNPRHLVRRRGQEARLRCSPMKGHSHVYWYRQLPEEGLKFMVYLQKENIIDESGMPKERFSAEFPKEGPSILRIQQVVRGDSAAYFCASSPREGARGNTIYFGEGSWLTVV.

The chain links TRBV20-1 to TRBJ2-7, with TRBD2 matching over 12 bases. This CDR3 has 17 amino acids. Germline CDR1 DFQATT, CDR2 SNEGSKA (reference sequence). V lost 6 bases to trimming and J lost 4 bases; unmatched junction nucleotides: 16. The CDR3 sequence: CSALPGTSGWGGYEQYF. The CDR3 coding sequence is TGCAGTGCCCTTCCCGGGACTAGCGGGTGGGGGGGTTACGAGCAGTACTTC.

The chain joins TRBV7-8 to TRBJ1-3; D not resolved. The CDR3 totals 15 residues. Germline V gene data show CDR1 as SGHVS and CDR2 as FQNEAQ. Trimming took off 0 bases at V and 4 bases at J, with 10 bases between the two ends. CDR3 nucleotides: TGTGCCAGCAGCTTAGCGTGGGGATCCGGAAACACCATATATTTT. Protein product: CASSLAWGSGNTIYF.

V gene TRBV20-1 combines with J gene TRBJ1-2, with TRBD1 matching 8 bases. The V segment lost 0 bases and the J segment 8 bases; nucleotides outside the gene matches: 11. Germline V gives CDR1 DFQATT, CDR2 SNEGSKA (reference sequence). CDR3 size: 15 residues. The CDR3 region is CSARDGDRSWAGYTF. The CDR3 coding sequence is TGCAGTGCTAGAGACGGGGACAGGTCATGGGCGGGCTACACCTTC.